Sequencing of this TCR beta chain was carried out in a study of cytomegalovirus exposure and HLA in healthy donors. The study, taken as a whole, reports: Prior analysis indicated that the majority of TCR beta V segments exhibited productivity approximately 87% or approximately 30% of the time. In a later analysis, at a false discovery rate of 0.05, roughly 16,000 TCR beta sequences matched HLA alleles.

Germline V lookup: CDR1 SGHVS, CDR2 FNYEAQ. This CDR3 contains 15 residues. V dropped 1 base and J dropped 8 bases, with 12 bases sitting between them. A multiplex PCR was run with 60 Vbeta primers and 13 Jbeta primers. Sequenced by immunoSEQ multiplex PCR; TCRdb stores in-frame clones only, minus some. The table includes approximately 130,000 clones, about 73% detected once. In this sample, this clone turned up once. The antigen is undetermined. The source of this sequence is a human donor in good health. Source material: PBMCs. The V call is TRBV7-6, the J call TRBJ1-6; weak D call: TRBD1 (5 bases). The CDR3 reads CASSLVSQGDSPLHF. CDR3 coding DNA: TGTGCCAGCAGCTTAGTTTCCCAGGGTGATTCACCCCTCCACTTT.